Presented here are 29 T cell receptor beta chains from one specimen sequenced in a study of cytomegalovirus exposure and HLA in healthy donors. It was with 60 Vbeta and 13 Jbeta primers that the PCR ran. Method: immunoSEQ multiplex PCR; TCRdb's copy keeps in-frame clones and lacks some. The sample lists about 88,000 clones, approximately 71% occurring once. Sequencing was done on a sample of PBMCs. These receptors all stem from a woman younger than 30 in good health and CMV-seropositive.

The gene calls are TRBV18 and TRBJ2-5; D is ambiguous. Germline CDR1 and CDR2: KGHSH and LQKENI. The length of the CDR3 is 12 residues. V lost 6 bases and J 5 bases, leaving 10 bases between the germline ends. The CDR3 nucleotides read TGTGCCAGCTCCCCCGAGTGGGAGACCCAGTACTTC. Residues: CASSPEWETQYF.

The rearrangement links TRBV18 to TRBJ1-5, with 7 bases lining up with TRBD1. Losses at the gene ends were 2 bases for V and 5 bases for J; bases not matched to a gene: 6. Per the germline V gene, CDR1 is KGHSH and CDR2 is LQKENI. The CDR3 loop spans 15 amino acids. CDR3 DNA: TGTGCCAGCTCACCATCCGCCAGGGGGGATCAGCCCCAGCATTTT. Amino acid sequence: CASSPSARGDQPQHF.

This chain uses TRBV4-1 with TRBJ2-3; 14 bases line up with TRBD2. CDR1 and CDR2 from the germline V gene are MGHRA and YSYEKL. V lost 4 bases and J lost 5; bases outside the gene matches: 2. The CDR3 totals 15 residues. CDR3 amino acids: CASSRLAGGQDTQYF. The CDR3 region has the DNA TGCGCCAGCAGCCGACTAGCGGGGGGGCAAGATACGCAGTATTTT.

This clone has a count of ten or more. The same CDR3 can be traced to other DNA sequences in this sample. The V call is TRBV11-3, the J call TRBJ1-3; TRBD1 aligns across 10 bases. J was trimmed by 2 bases and V by 5 bases; bases with no gene match: 3. From germline, CDR1 is SGHNT and CDR2 YENEEA. The CDR3 has 15 amino acids. CDR3 region: CASSPGQGPGNTIYF. The CDR3 DNA is TGTGCCAGCAGCCCGGGACAGGGGCCTGGAAACACCATATATTTT.

Only a few counts were recorded for this clone. V and J are TRBV25-1 and TRBJ1-1; D unclear. CDR3 length equals 12 residues. Germline loops: CDR1 MGHDK, CDR2 SYGVNS. The V gene lost 1 base and the J gene lost 11 bases, with 11 bases spanning the gap. CDR3 nucleotides: TGTGCCAGCAGTGAATTGGGCAGACCGGCTTTCTTT. It translates to CASSELGRPAFF.

The chain combines TRBV7-6 with TRBJ2-3, with 15 nucleotides matching TRBD2. CDR3 length: 19 amino acids. Germline lookup yields CDR1 SGHVS and CDR2 FNYEAQ. V lost 5 bases and J lost 1; bases outside the gene matches: 10. The CDR3 DNA is TGTGCCAGCAGCCTAGGACTAGCGGGGGGGTGGTGGGGCACAGATACGCAGTATTTT. Encoded protein: CASSLGLAGGWWGTDTQYF.

This rearrangement joins TRBV5-5 to TRBJ2-7, with D possibly TRBD1 on 6 matching bases. The germline V gene has CDR1 SGHKS and CDR2 YYEKEE (reference sequence). V lost 1 base and J lost 3, with 8 bases in between. This CDR3 is 13 amino acids long. The CDR3 DNA reads as TGTGCCAGCAGCTTGCCAGGGGTCTACGAGCAGTACTTC. Protein sequence: CASSLPGVYEQYF.

This chain uses TRBV30 with TRBJ1-3, with a tentative D call TRBD1 (6 bases). This CDR3 is built from 14 residues. V was shortened by 0 bases and J by 5 bases, with 11 bases between the two germline ends. Germline V lookup: CDR1 GTSNPN, CDR2 SVGIG (reference sequence). CDR3 in DNA: TGTGCCTGGAGTGTAGCCAGGGGTAGAAACACCATATATTTT. Translating gives CAWSVARGRNTIYF.

The rearrangement joins TRBV13 to TRBJ2-3; 12 nucleotides line up with TRBD2. Germline V gene lookup returns CDR1 PRHDT and CDR2 FYEKMQ (reference sequence). CDR3 length equals 17 residues. V lost 5 bases, J lost 4 bases, and 10 bases stayed unmatched. This CDR3 is CASSPSLAGGRPDTQYF. The CDR3 nucleotides read TGTGCCAGCAGCCCCAGTCTAGCGGGAGGGCGCCCAGATACGCAGTATTTT.

CDR3 sequence reads: CASRLLAGHTGELFF. The DNA of the CDR3 is TGTGCCAGCAGATTACTAGCGGGGCACACCGGGGAGCTGTTTTTT. V is TRBV7-6 and J is TRBJ2-2; 10 nucleotides agree with TRBD2. Germline CDR1 SGHVS, CDR2 FNYEAQ. Trimming took 6 bases from V and 3 from J; bases not matched to a gene: 4. CDR3 size: 15 residues.

The genes are TRBV25-1 and TRBJ1-5; 10 bases line up with TRBD1. CDR1 and CDR2 from the germline V gene are MGHDK and SYGVNS. This CDR3 region has 14 residues. V lost 6 bases to trimming and J lost 6 bases; unmatched junction nucleotides: 5. The CDR3 protein is CASSGTGESQPQHF. The DNA of the CDR3 is TGTGCCAGCAGCGGGACAGGGGAAAGTCAGCCCCAGCATTTT.

This clone was detected a few times. The V and J genes are TRBV30 and TRBJ1-2; D remains unclear. The CDR3 has 12 residues. V dropped 2 bases and J dropped 6 bases, with 10 bases sitting between them. CDR1 and CDR2 (germline): GTSNPN, SVGIG (reference sequence). CDR3 protein: CAWSNTANGYTF. CDR3 coding DNA: TGTGCCTGGAGTAATACCGCGAATGGCTACACCTTC.

The rearrangement joins TRBV14 to TRBJ2-1; 13 nucleotides match TRBD2. The ends lost 6 bases at V and 7 bases at J; junction bases unmatched: 9. This CDR3 region has 16 residues. Germline V gene sequence: CDR1 SGHDN, CDR2 FVKESK. CDR3 residues: CASSELAGGPGNEQFF. The CDR3 DNA reads TGTGCCAGCAGTGAACTAGCGGGAGGGCCGGGAAATGAGCAGTTCTTC.

The chain combines TRBV7-9 with TRBJ2-3; D ambiguous. CDR1 SEHNR and CDR2 FQNEAQ come from the germline V gene (reference sequence). The ends were cut back, 1 base at V and 3 bases at J, with 11 bases in the middle. The CDR3 runs 15 residues. The CDR3 DNA sequence: TGTGCCAGCAGCTTAGTCCCGGAGCTGACAGATACGCAGTATTTT. As protein: CASSLVPELTDTQYF.

The genes are TRBV29-1 and TRBJ2-1, with 7 bases matching TRBD1. There are 12 residues in the CDR3. Trimming removed 5 bases from V and 4 bases from J; junction bases left unmatched: 2. Germline CDR1 SQVTM, CDR2 ANQGSEA. CDR3 sequence reads: CSVKGQYNEQFF. CDR3 DNA sequence: TGCAGCGTTAAGGGACAGTACAATGAGCAGTTCTTC.

The CDR3 nucleotides read TGTGCCAGCAGCCAAAGGTTCCAGCGGAGTTCCCTTTACGAGCAGTACTTC. As protein: CASSQRFQRSSLYEQYF. This chain joins TRBV14 and TRBJ2-5; maybe TRBD2 (5 bases). The better agreement between TRBJ2-7 and the DNA end casts doubt on the J call. The CDR3 runs 17 residues. In germline, CDR1 is SGHDN, CDR2 FVKESK.

This clone was picked up a small number of times. The CDR3: CASSLLGARLLNEQFF. In DNA form, the CDR3 reads TGTGCCAGCAGTTTATTGGGCGCGCGCCTCCTCAATGAGCAGTTCTTC. The chain employs TRBV27 and TRBJ2-1; no reliable D call. In germline, CDR1 is MNHEY, CDR2 SMNVEV (reference sequence). CDR3 length equals 16 residues. Trimming left V 1 base short and J 6 bases short, with 16 bases between.

The V gene is TRBV29-1, the J gene TRBJ1-1, with D possibly matching TRBD1 (5 bases). Germline V gives CDR1 SQVTM, CDR2 ANQGSEA. Trimming stripped 5 bases from V and 1 base from J, with 20 bases between. CDR3 size: 16 residues. The CDR3 loop is CSVLPWVRGGNTEAFF. CDR3 DNA sequence: TGCAGCGTTCTCCCCTGGGTCCGGGGGGGGAACACTGAAGCTTTCTTT. Full variable domain (outside the CDR3, taken from reference TRBV29-1 and TRBJ1-1): SAVISQKPSRDICQRGTSLTIQCQVDSQVTMMFWYRQQPGQSLTLIATANQGSEATYESGFVIDKFPISRPNLTFSTLTVSNMSPEDSSIYLCSVLPWVRGGNTEAFFGQGTRLTVV.

The V and J genes are TRBV6-1 and TRBJ2-3; D possibly corresponds to TRBD1 (6 bases). Germline V CDR1 and CDR2: MNHNS, SASEGT. This CDR3 region has 15 residues. The V and J ends lost 2 bases and 4 bases respectively, with 13 bases between them. The CDR3 region has the DNA TGTGCCAGCAGTGAAATGTGGGGGCGTGCAGATACGCAGTATTTT. Protein product: CASSEMWGRADTQYF.

This clone appeared a single time. This chain uses TRBV6-5 with TRBJ1-1; possibly TRBD1 for D (6 bases). V lost 6 bases and J lost 4, with 12 bases in between. Germline loops: CDR1 MNHEY, CDR2 SVGAGI. The CDR3 has 13 amino acids. The CDR3 here is CASRLQGLTEAFF. CDR3 DNA sequence: TGTGCCAGCAGGCTACAGGGTCTCACTGAAGCTTTCTTT.

Comments on this clone: A read error may account for a junction end that differs from germline. The rearrangement uses TRBV7-2 and TRBJ2-5; D not certain. The CDR3 is 14 amino acids. In germline, CDR1 is SGHTA, CDR2 FQGNSA. The CDR3 loop is CASILGLSQETQYF. The CDR3 coding sequence is TGTGCCAGCATCTTAGGGCTCTCCCAAGAGACCCAGTACTTC.

This clone appeared a few times. The chain is built from TRBV7-9 and TRBJ1-1, with D maybe TRBD1 (6 bases). CDR3 length: 16 residues. The V end was cut by 5 bases, the J end by 4 bases, with 20 bases between. Per the germline V gene, CDR1 is SEHNR and CDR2 is FQNEAQ (reference sequence). The CDR3 loop is CASSKGGVSFGTEAFF. CDR3 nucleotide sequence: TGTGCCAGCAGCAAAGGGGGGGTGAGCTTTGGCACTGAAGCTTTCTTT.

The chain is built from TRBV7-9 and TRBJ1-2, with TRBD1 identical over 9 bases. The length of the CDR3 is 14 residues. From germline, CDR1 is SEHNR and CDR2 FQNEAQ (reference sequence). V lost 5 bases, J lost 4 bases, and 5 bases stayed unmatched. The CDR3 coding sequence is TGTGCCAGCAGCCTCAAACAGGGGGCCTATGGCTACACCTTC. This codes for CASSLKQGAYGYTF.

This chain connects TRBV7-9 to TRBJ1-4; 9 bases line up with TRBD1. V lost 4 bases to trimming and J lost 7 bases; unmatched junction nucleotides: 4. Germline-derived CDR1 and CDR2 are SEHNR and FQNEAQ (reference sequence). The CDR3 length is 14 residues. The CDR3: CASSSGQGGEKLFF. In DNA form, the CDR3 reads TGTGCCAGCAGCTCGGGACAGGGTGGTGAAAAACTGTTTTTT.

CDR3 nucleotide sequence: TGTGCCAGCAGCGTAGGGCACAGCCTGACAGATACGCAGTATTTT. Translated, it gives CASSVGHSLTDTQYF. The V call is TRBV9, the J call TRBJ2-3; D gene unclear. Germline CDR1 SGDLS, CDR2 YYNGEE. V dropped 0 bases and J dropped 3 bases, with 11 bases sitting between them. CDR3 length: 15 residues.

This chain joins TRBV20-1 and TRBJ2-2; D gene unclear. CDR1 and CDR2 (germline): DFQATT, SNEGSKA (reference sequence). This CDR3 is 11 amino acids long. For the CDR3, the DNA is TGCAGCGGGTTGGGCACCGGGGAGCTGTTTTTT. Residues: CSGLGTGELFF.

As DNA, the CDR3 is TGTGCCGGCAAGCGGGAGAGTGGGACCGGGGAGCTGTTTTTT. This codes for CAGKRESGTGELFF. The chain couples TRBV28 to TRBJ2-2; 8 positions agree with TRBD2. Trimming at V came to 11 bases and at J to 5 bases, leaving 10 bases not matched to a gene. The CDR3 length is 14 residues. The V gene's germline CDR1 is MDHEN and CDR2 SYDVKM.

This clone appeared a few times. The rearrangement joins TRBV28 to TRBJ2-2; 10 bases match TRBD1. From germline, CDR1 is MDHEN and CDR2 SYDVKM. The CDR3 extends over 14 amino acids. The J segment lost 7 bases and the V segment lost 5 bases, leaving 4 bases of the junction unmatched. CDR3 DNA: TGTGCCAGCAGTGCCGACAGGGGGCACGGGGAGCTGTTTTTT. Amino acids: CASSADRGHGELFF.

V usage is TRBV19 and J usage is TRBJ2-5; D call uncertain. Germline lookup yields CDR1 LNHDA and CDR2 SQIVND (reference sequence). Deletions cut 5 bases from V and 4 bases from J, with 5 bases between. This CDR3 has 11 residues. In DNA, the CDR3 is TGTGCCAGTAGTGGCGGAGAGACCCAGTACTTC. Translation: CASSGGETQYF.